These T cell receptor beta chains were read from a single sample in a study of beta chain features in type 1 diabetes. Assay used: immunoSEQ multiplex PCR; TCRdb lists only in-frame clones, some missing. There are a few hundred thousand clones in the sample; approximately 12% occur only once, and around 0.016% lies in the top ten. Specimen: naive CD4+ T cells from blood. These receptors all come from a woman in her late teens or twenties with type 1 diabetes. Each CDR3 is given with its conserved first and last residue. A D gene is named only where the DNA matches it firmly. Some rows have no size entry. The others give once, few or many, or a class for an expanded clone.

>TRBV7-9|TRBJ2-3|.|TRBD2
CATRRESTDTQYF
TGTGCCACGAGGCGGGAGAGTACAGATACGCAGTATTTT
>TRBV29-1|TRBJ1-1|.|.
CSVAWSGTEAFF
TGCAGCGTTGCCTGGTCGGGCACTGAAGCTTTCTTT
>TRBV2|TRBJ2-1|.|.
CASSRGDYNEQFF
TGTGCCAGCAGCAGGGGGGACTACAATGAGCAGTTCTTC
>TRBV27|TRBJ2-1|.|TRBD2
CASSLKRESHNEQFF
TGTGCCAGCAGTTTAAAGCGGGAGTCCCACAATGAGCAGTTCTTC
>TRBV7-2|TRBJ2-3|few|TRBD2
CASSLALAGGTDTQYF
TGTGCCAGCAGCTTAGCGCTAGCGGGAGGTACAGATACGCAGTATTTT
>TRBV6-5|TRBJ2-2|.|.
CASSYEGLPNTGELFF
TGTGCCAGCAGTTACGAAGGACTGCCGAACACCGGGGAGCTGTTTTTT
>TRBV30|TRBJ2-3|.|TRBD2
CAWSDGAWGGDTQYF
TGTGCCTGGAGCGACGGGGCGTGGGGGGGGGATACGCAGTATTTT
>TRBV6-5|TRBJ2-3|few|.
CASSYSGTWGTDTQYF
TGTGCCAGCAGTTACTCGGGGACATGGGGCACAGATACGCAGTATTTT
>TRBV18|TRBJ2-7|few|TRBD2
CASSRRLAGIYEQYF
TGTGCCAGCTCCCGACGACTAGCGGGCATATACGAGCAGTACTTC
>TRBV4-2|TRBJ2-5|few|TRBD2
CASSLKLAGGQETQYF
TGTGCCAGCAGCCTCAAACTAGCGGGGGGTCAAGAGACCCAGTACTTC
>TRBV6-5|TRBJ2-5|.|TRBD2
CASSYSGGLGETQYF
TGTGCCAGCAGTTACTCGGGAGGGCTCGGTGAGACCCAGTACTTC
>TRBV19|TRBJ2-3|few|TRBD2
CASSIREGQDTQYF
TGTGCCAGTAGTATAAGGGAGGGCCAGGATACGCAGTATTTT
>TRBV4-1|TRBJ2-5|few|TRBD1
CASSQDLTGSTVETQYF
TGCGCCAGCAGCCAAGACTTGACAGGGTCCACGGTGGAGACCCAGTACTTC
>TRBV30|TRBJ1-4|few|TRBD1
CAWSVGDRGGEKLFF
TGTGCCTGGAGTGTGGGGGACAGGGGAGGGGAAAAACTGTTTTTT
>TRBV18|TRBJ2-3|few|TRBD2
CASSPGLAGSTDTQYF
TGTGCCAGCTCACCGGGGCTAGCGGGAAGCACAGATACGCAGTATTTT
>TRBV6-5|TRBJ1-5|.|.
CASRYDGDQPQHF
TGTGCCAGCAGGTACGACGGGGATCAGCCCCAGCATTTT
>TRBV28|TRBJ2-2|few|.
CASSLTPDTGELFF
TGTGCCAGCAGTTTAACACCCGACACCGGGGAGCTGTTTTTT
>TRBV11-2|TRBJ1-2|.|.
CASSSRRQGYTF
TGTGCCAGCAGCTCCAGGCGTCAGGGCTACACCTTC
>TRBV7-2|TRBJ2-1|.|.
CASSDGAGMGPNEQFF
TGTGCCAGCAGCGACGGGGCGGGAATGGGCCCAAATGAGCAGTTCTTC
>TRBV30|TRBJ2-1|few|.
CAWSPSPTLAPNEQFF
TGTGCCTGGAGTCCTTCCCCCACCCTGGCCCCCAATGAGCAGTTCTTC
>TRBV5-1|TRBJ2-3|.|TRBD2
CASRLARSVTDTQYF
TGCGCCAGTAGACTAGCTCGGTCCGTCACAGATACGCAGTATTTT
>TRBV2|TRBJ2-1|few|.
CASSVHPGVVDNEQFF
TGTGCCAGCAGCGTACACCCAGGGGTCGTCGACAATGAGCAGTTCTTC
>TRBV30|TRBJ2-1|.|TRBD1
CAWSHGTGAEQFF
TGTGCCTGGAGCCATGGGACAGGGGCCGAGCAGTTCTTC
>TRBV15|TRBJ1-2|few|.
CATSRQENYGYTF
TGTGCCACCAGCAGACAGGAAAACTATGGCTACACCTTC
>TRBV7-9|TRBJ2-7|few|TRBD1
CASSDRGNSYEQYF
TGTGCCAGCAGTGACAGGGGAAACTCCTACGAGCAGTACTTC
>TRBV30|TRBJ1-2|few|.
CASQGGFGYTF
TGTGCCTCACAAGGGGGTTTTGGCTACACCTTC
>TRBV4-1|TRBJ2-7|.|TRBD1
CASSQDSGTGFTYEQYF
TGCGCCAGCAGCCAAGATTCCGGGACAGGGTTTACCTACGAGCAGTACTTC
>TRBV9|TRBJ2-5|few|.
CASSVSAISTVETQYF
TGTGCCAGCAGCGTATCAGCCATTAGCACGGTCGAGACCCAGTACTTC
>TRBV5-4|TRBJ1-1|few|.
CASSLGLGAGDLNTEAFF
TGTGCCAGCAGCTTGGGGCTGGGGGCAGGGGACCTTAACACTGAAGCTTTCTTT
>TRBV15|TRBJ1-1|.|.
CATSRVQGVGTEAFF
TGTGCCACCAGCAGAGTACAGGGAGTGGGAACTGAAGCTTTCTTT
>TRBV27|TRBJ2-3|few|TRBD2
CASTDTTSGFTDTQYF
TGTGCCAGCACTGATACTACTAGCGGATTCACAGATACGCAGTATTTT
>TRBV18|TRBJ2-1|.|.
CASSPRVNEQFF
TGTGCCAGCTCACCCAGGGTCAATGAGCAGTTCTTC
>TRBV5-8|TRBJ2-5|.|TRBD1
CASSMTGRETQYF
TGTGCCAGCAGCATGACAGGGAGAGAGACCCAGTACTTC
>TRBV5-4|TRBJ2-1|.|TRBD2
CAAGEGLGSYNEQFF
TGTGCCGCAGGAGAGGGACTAGGGTCTTACAATGAGCAGTTCTTC
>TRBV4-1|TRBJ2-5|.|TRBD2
CASRPRHTSGGKETQYF
TGCGCCAGCAGGCCACGCCATACTAGCGGAGGAAAAGAGACCCAGTACTTC
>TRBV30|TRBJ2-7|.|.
CAWSPSSKLYEQYF
TGTGCCTGGAGCCCCTCCTCAAAACTATACGAGCAGTACTTC
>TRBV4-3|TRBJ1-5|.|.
CASSQDGGARQPQHF
TGCGCCAGCAGCCAAGATGGGGGGGCTCGACAGCCCCAGCATTTT
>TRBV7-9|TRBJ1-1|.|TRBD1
CASSLGDRGFAEAFF
TGTGCCAGCAGCTTAGGTGACAGGGGGTTCGCTGAAGCTTTCTTT
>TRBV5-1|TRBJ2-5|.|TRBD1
CASSQDPGGLGQETQYF
TGCGCCAGCAGCCAAGATCCAGGGGGCCTCGGGCAAGAGACCCAGTACTTC
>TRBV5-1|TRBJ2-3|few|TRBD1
CASCGQGTDTQYF
TGCGCCAGCTGCGGACAGGGCACAGATACGCAGTATTTT
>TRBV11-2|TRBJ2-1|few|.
CASSLQVHNEQFF
TGTGCCAGCAGCTTGCAGGTCCACAATGAGCAGTTCTTC
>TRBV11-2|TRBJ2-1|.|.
CASSTRTQNNEQFF
TGTGCCAGCAGCACTAGGACGCAGAACAATGAGCAGTTCTTC
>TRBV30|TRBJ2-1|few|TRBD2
CAWRAGTIYNEQFF
TGTGCCTGGAGAGCCGGGACTATTTACAATGAGCAGTTCTTC
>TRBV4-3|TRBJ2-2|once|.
CASSLEPPGINTGELFF
TGCGCCAGCAGCCTCGAGCCTCCCGGGATAAACACCGGGGAGCTGTTTTTT
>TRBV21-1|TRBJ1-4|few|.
CASRGEKLFF
TGTGCCAGCCGAGGAGAAAAACTGTTTTTT
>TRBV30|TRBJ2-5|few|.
CAWTPAETQYF
TGTGCCTGGACCCCTGCGGAGACCCAGTACTTC
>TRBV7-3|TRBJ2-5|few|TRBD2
CASSLSSGETQYF
TGTGCCAGCAGCCTCTCTAGCGGAGAGACCCAGTACTTC
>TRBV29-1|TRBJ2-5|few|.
CSVAPTGVQETQYF
TGCAGCGTTGCTCCGACAGGCGTCCAAGAGACCCAGTACTTC
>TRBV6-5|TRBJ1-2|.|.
CASSYTGRGYGYTF
TGTGCCAGCAGTTACACCGGCAGGGGCTATGGCTACACCTTC
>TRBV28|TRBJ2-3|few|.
CASSLVTSRAPWDF
TGTGCCAGCAGTTTGGTAACTAGTAGGGCCCCGTGGGATTTT
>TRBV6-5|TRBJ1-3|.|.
CASHPGVLGNTIYF
TGTGCCAGCCACCCGGGGGTTCTTGGAAACACCATATATTTT
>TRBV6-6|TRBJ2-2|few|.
CASSYGSGTGELFF
TGTGCCAGCAGTTACGGGTCGGGGACCGGGGAGCTGTTTTTT